The 7 T cell receptor beta chains below come from one sample, sequenced in a study of T cell clones after liver transplantation. Sequencing used immunoSEQ multiplex PCR; TCRdb keeps in-frame clones, though not all of them. In the table there are roughly 100,000 clones, 84% of which are singletons. Sequencing was performed on CD4+ T cells from blood, taken around 44 months after liver transplant. The receptors originated from a human patient who received a liver transplant. Some T cells may trace back to the graft donor.

This chain uses TRBV7-2 with TRBJ2-1; 11 bases map to TRBD1. The length of the CDR3 is 15 residues. Trimming took 4 bases from V and 6 from J; bases not matched to a gene: 5. Looked up from germline, CDR1 is SGHTA and CDR2 is FQGNSA. The CDR3 DNA is TGTGCCAGCAGCTCCGGGACAGGGGGTTTCAATGAGCAGTTCTTC. It specifies CASSSGTGGFNEQFF.

V usage is TRBV18 and J usage is TRBJ1-2; no clear D gene. Germline assignment: CDR1 KGHSH and CDR2 LQKENI. CDR3 length: 15 residues. V lost 2 bases to trimming and J lost 5 bases, with 15 bases between them. The CDR3 DNA follows: TGTGCCAGCTCACCATTGGGCGGATCTGTGTATGGCTACACCTTC. Protein: CASSPLGGSVYGYTF.

The gene calls are TRBV28 and TRBJ1-2, with TRBD1 as a possible D gene (5 bases). V lost 3 bases and J 5 bases, leaving 19 bases between the germline ends. This CDR3 has 16 residues. The V gene's germline CDR1 is MDHEN and CDR2 SYDVKM. This chain's CDR3 is CASSLGRADGGYGYTF. The CDR3 nucleotides read TGTGCCAGCAGTTTGGGCAGAGCGGACGGGGGGTATGGCTACACCTTC.

The rearrangement links TRBV7-9 to TRBJ1-3, with D perhaps matching TRBD1 (5 bases). Germline values: CDR1 SEHNR, CDR2 FQNEAQ (reference sequence). Trimming shortened V by 5 bases and J by 0 bases, and 8 bases separated the two germline ends. The CDR3 length is 14 residues. DNA for the CDR3: TGTGCCAGCAGCGAGGGGCACTCTGGAAACACCATATATTTT. Translation: CASSEGHSGNTIYF.

This chain uses TRBV6-6 with TRBJ2-7; 13 bases are a match to TRBD2. V shed 4 bases, J shed 2 bases, and the junction held 2 bases outside the gene matches. From germline, CDR1 is MNHNY and CDR2 SVGAGI (reference sequence). The CDR3 extends over 15 amino acids. The CDR3 spells CASSSTSGRAYEQYF. The DNA of the CDR3 is TGTGCCAGCAGTTCCACTAGCGGGAGGGCCTACGAGCAGTACTTC.

The rearrangement uses TRBV4-2 and TRBJ1-1; D not resolved. V was clipped by 0 bases and J by 4 bases, with 9 bases between them. The CDR3 extends over 14 amino acids. Germline CDR1 LGHNA, CDR2 YNFKEQ. CDR3 residues: CASSQESGGTEAFF. The CDR3 region has the DNA TGTGCCAGCAGCCAAGAATCGGGCGGCACTGAAGCTTTCTTT.

The chain has TRBV9 and TRBJ2-2, with 13 bases fitting TRBD2. With 4 bases clipped from V and 4 bases from J, the junction kept 7 bases outside the gene matches. The CDR3 consists of 17 residues. The germline V gene has CDR1 SGDLS and CDR2 YYNGEE. The CDR3 here is CASSPTSGGPTTGELFF. CDR3 DNA: TGTGCCAGCAGCCCGACTAGCGGGGGGCCAACCACCGGGGAGCTGTTTTTT.